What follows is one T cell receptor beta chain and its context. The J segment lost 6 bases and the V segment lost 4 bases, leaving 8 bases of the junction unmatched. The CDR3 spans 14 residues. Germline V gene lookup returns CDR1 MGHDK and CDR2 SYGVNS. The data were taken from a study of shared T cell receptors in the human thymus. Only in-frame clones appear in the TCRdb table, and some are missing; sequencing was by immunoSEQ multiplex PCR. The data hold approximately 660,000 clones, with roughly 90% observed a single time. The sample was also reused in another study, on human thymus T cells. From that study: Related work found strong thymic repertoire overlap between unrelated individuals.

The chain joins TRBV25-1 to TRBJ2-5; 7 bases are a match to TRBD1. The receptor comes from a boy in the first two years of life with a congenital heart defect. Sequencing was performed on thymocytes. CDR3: CASSGGRGTKTQYF. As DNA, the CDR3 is TGTGCCAGCAGTGGGGGCAGGGGGACAAAGACCCAGTACTTC.